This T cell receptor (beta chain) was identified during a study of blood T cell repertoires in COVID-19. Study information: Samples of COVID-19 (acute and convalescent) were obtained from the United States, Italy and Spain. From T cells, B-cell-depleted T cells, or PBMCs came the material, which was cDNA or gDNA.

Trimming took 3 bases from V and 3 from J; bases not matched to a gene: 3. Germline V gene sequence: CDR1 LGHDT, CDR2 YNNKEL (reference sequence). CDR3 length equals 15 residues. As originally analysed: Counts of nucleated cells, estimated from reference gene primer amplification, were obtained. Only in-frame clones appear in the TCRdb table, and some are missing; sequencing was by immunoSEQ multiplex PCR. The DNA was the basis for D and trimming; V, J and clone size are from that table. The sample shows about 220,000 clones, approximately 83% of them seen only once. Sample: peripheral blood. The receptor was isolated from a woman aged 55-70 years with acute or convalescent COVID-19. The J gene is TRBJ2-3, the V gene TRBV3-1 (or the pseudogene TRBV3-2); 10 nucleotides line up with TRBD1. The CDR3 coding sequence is TGTGCCAGCAGCCAGACAGGGGGCGGGACAGATACGCAGTATTTT. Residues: CASSQTGGGTDTQYF.